The sequence of this TCR beta chain was determined in a study of PD-L1 blockade in urothelial cancer. About the study: About 90% of the 29 patients were men with bladder-origin urothelial cancer. The study recovered a median of about 140,000 T cells per blood sample. Before enrollment, 0 to 3 chemotherapy regimens had been given to patients.

The assay was immunoSEQ multiplex PCR, and TCRdb's table has in-frame clones only and misses some. In the table there are about 24,000 clones, approximately 88% of which are singletons. Concerning this clone: Other nucleotide sequences from this sample produce the same CDR3.

This clonotype was obtained from a man between 65 and 85 years old with urothelial cancer. The sequenced sample was PBMCs, obtained around atezolizumab (anti-PD-L1) treatment.

CDR3 in DNA: TGTGCCACTCGACTAGCGGGAGTGGACGAGCAGTACTTC. This codes for CATRLAGVDEQYF. This sequence joins TRBV2 and TRBJ2-7, with 12 bases identical to TRBD2. The CDR3 contains 13 residues. With V trimmed by 10 bases and J by 5 bases, 6 bases remained unmatched. Germline lookup yields CDR1 SNHLY and CDR2 FYNNEI.